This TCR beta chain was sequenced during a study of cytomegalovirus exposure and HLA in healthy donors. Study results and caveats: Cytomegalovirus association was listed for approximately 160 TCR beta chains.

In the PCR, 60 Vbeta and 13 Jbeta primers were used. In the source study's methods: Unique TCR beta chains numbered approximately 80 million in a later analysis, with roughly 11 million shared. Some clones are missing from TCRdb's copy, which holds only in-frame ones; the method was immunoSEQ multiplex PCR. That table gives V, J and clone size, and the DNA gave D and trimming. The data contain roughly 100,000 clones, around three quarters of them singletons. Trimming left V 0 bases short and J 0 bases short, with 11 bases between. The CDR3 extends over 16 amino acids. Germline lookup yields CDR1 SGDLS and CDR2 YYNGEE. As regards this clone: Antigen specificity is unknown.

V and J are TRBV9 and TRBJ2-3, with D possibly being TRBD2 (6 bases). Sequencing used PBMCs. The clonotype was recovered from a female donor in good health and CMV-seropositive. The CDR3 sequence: CASSVDFAGSTDTQYF. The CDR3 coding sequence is TGTGCCAGCAGCGTAGATTTTGCGGGAAGCACAGATACGCAGTATTTT.